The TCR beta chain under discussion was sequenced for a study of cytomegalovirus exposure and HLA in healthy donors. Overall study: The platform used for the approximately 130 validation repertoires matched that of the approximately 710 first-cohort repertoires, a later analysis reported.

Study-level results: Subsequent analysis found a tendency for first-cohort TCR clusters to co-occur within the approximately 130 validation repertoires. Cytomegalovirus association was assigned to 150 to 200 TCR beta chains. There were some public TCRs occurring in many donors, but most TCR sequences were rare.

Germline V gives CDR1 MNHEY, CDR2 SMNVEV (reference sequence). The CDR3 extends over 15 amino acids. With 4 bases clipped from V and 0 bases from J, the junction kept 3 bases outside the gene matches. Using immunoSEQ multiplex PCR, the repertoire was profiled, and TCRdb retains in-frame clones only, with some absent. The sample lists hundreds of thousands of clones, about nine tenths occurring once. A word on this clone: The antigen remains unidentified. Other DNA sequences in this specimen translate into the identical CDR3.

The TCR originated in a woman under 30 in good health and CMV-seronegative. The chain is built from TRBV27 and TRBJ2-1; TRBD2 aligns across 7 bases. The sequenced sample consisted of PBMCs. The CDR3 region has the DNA TGTGCCAGCAGTTGGGGGGGTCCCTCCTACAATGAGCAGTTCTTC. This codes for CASSWGGPSYNEQFF.